This T cell receptor beta chain was documented in a study of T cells in Graves' hyperthyroidism and ophthalmopathy. This clonotype was seen ten or more times. Its target is not known. Authors of the study amplified TCR beta CDR3 regions from RNA transcripts. HTBI primers drove first-round RT-PCR of the TCR CDR3. TCRdb re-called the multiplex PCR reads through MiXCR, storing one row per CDR3 protein. The repertoire holds 750,000 to 900,000 distinct CDR3 sequences, with approximately 40% as singletons. The CDR3 spans 14 residues. The ends lost 5 bases at V and 4 bases at J; junction bases unmatched: 10. Germline V gives CDR1 DFQATT, CDR2 SNEGSKA (reference sequence). Findings of the study overall: Stable hyperthyroidism and ophthalmopathy were separated using 13 V-J signatures.

An absence of ophthalmopathy progression within 18 months meant stable Graves' hyperthyroidism. Patients aged 18 to 65 had newly diagnosed hyperthyroidism lasting under 2 months. Uncontrolled infection, other autoimmune disease, pregnancy or lactation disqualified patients from enrolment. This clonotype originated in a man aged 18 to 35 with Graves' hyperthyroidism. Sequenced input: blood. J is TRBJ2-7 and V is TRBV20-1, with 8 bases aligning to TRBD1. DNA for the CDR3: TGCAGTGCTCAACATTCCACAGGGGGTTACGAGCAGTACTTC. This sequence encodes CSAQHSTGGYEQYF.